This TCR beta chain was sequenced during a study of T cell responses to AZD1222 COVID-19 vaccine. The trim removed 4 bases at V and 2 bases at J, leaving 4 bases unmatched. CDR1 is KGHSH and CDR2 is LQKENI in the germline V gene. This CDR3 has 14 amino acids. Comment on this clone: As yet, its antigen is unknown.

Method: immunoSEQ multiplex PCR; TCRdb's copy keeps in-frame clones and lacks some. The repertoire holds 120,000 or so clones, with more than 75% as singletons. Study observations and caveats: Regions left unmutated in variants are reportedly the target of nearly half of spike-specific TCRs. Vaccine-associated CD4 TCRs spanned spike, dominant at 160-218 and 743-854.

The input for sequencing was peripheral blood, taken on day 0 of AZD1222 vaccination. The clonotype originates from an adult in good health. The chain employs TRBV18 and TRBJ1-2; TRBD1 matches at 7 bases. Here the CDR3 reads CASSRRQGNYGYTF. The CDR3, as DNA: TGTGCCAGCTCACGTCGACAGGGAAACTATGGCTACACCTTC.